This T cell receptor beta chain is from a study of T cell responses to AZD1222 COVID-19 vaccine. Study results and limitations: Vaccine-associated CD4 TCRs spanned spike, dominant at 160-218 and 743-854. Females outnumbered males among donors, who were mostly white British; clonal diversity was possibly underestimated.

CDR3 length equals 16 residues. Trimming left V 1 base short and J 2 bases short, with 9 bases between. Germline values: CDR1 LGHNA, CDR2 YNFKEQ. This clone showed up just a few times. Its antigen is as yet unknown. Data came from immunoSEQ multiplex PCR; TCRdb stores just in-frame clones and leaves some out. The data contain some 280,000 clones, approximately 94% of them singletons. The chain carries TRBV4-2 and TRBJ2-6, with unresolved D. The receptor was derived from an adult who received the AZD1222 COVID-19 vaccine. The sequencing here drew on peripheral blood, taken 28 days after the second AZD1222 dose. The CDR3 loop reads CASSQGAATGANVLTF. The CDR3 DNA is TGTGCCAGCAGCCAAGGGGCAGCCACTGGGGCCAACGTCCTGACTTTC.